This T cell receptor (beta chain) was recovered during a study of OX40 agonist ivuxolimab in advanced cancers. Overall study: The dose-escalation cohort had hepatocellular carcinoma, melanoma, renal cell or head and neck cancer. Partial responses occurred in three patients (one hepatocellular carcinoma, two cutaneous melanoma).

Study conclusions and caveats: A proportion of nonresponders additionally exhibited low normalized T-cell clonal expansion.

TCRdb keeps only in-frame clones here, not all; method: immunoSEQ multiplex PCR. The sample includes around 73,000 clones, 75% to 90% of them seen just once. In regard to this clone: Its antigen is currently unknown.

Germline values: CDR1 MDHEN, CDR2 SYDVKM. Trimming shortened V by 4 bases and J by 6 bases, and 16 bases separated the two germline ends. The CDR3 consists of 14 residues. The genes are TRBV28 and TRBJ2-7, with D perhaps TRBD1 (6 bases). The sequencing here drew on CD4+ or CD8+ T cells sorted from blood, taken in a trial of the OX40 agonist ivuxolimab. The sequence was obtained from an adult with an advanced solid tumor such as melanoma, head and neck, liver or kidney cancer. This CDR3 is CASSYLGTGLEQYF. The CDR3 coding sequence is TGTGCCAGCAGTTATTTGGGTACAGGGCTCGAGCAGTACTTC.